This paragraph reports one T cell receptor beta chain. The antigen is undetermined. Germline V gives CDR1 LGHNA, CDR2 YNFKEQ. The CDR3 is 16 amino acids. V was trimmed by 4 bases and J by 0 bases, leaving 12 bases between them. The sample is drawn from a study of STAT5B mutations in CD4+ large granular lymphocyte leukemia. Study-level background: The CDR3 'QG' motif was associated with a particular HLA allele among healthy donors. Study-level findings and limits: TRBV06-family usage was enriched in top patient clones (8/27) versus controls (2/35). Patient CD4-sorted repertoires stayed more clonal than healthy ones after leukemic-clone removal.

Generated by immunoSEQ multiplex PCR, the TCRdb table keeps only in-frame clones and is missing some. The data hold approximately 30,000 clones, with roughly 65% observed a single time. This TCR came from a human donor in good health. Sequencing used CD4+ T cells from blood buffy coats. The V gene is TRBV4-2, the J gene TRBJ2-2; unclear D gene. The CDR3 nucleotides are TGTGCCAGCAGCCCTGCGGACGGCGCGAACACCGGGGAGCTGTTTTTT. It encodes CASSPADGANTGELFF.